The present entry profiles one TCR beta chain with its context. The data derive from a study of OX40 agonist ivuxolimab in advanced cancers. Study-wide background: Partial responses were observed in three patients, of whom one had hepatocellular carcinoma and two had cutaneous melanoma.

V lost 4 bases and J 0 bases, leaving 14 bases between the germline ends. The CDR3 has 16 residues. Per the germline V gene, CDR1 is SEHNR and CDR2 is FQNEAQ (reference sequence). TCRdb's table, derived via immunoSEQ multiplex PCR, lists solely in-frame clones and lacks some. Of some 58,000 clones listed, about 82% are singletons. Here the sequenced sample was CD4+ or CD8+ T cells sorted from blood, taken in a trial of the OX40 agonist ivuxolimab. The clonotype comes from an adult with an advanced solid tumor such as melanoma, head and neck, liver or kidney cancer. The V gene is TRBV7-9, the J gene TRBJ2-3, with no clear D. The DNA of the CDR3 is TGTGCCAGCAGCTCTCCTAAAAGGTTTAGCACAGATACGCAGTATTTT. It translates to CASSSPKRFSTDTQYF.